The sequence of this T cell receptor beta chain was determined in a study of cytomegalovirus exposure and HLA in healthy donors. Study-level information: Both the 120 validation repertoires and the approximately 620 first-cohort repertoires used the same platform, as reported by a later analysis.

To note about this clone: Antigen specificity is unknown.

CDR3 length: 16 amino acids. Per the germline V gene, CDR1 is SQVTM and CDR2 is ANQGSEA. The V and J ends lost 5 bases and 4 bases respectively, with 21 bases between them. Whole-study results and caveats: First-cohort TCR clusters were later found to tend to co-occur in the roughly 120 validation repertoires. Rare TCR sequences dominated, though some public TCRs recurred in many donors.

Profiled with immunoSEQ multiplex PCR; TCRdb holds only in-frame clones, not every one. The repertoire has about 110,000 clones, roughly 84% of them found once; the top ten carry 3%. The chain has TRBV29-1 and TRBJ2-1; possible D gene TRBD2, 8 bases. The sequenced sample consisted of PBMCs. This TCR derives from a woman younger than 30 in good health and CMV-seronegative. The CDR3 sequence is CSVLGGTAGAYNEQFF. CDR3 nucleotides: TGCAGCGTTTTGGGGGGGACAGCGGGGGCTTACAATGAGCAGTTCTTC.